A single sample gave rise to the 22 T cell receptor beta chains below, sequenced in a study of T cells in Graves' hyperthyroidism and ophthalmopathy. Amplified regions were TCR beta CDR3 sequences from RNA transcripts. HTBI primers drove first-round RT-PCR of the TCR CDR3. TCRdb analysed the multiplex PCR reads with MiXCR anew, one entry per CDR3 protein. In the table there are some 360,000 distinct CDR3 sequences, 11% to 15% of which are singletons. Sequences were obtained from blood. These receptors all come from a woman aged 55-69 years with Graves' hyperthyroidism.

There are many counts of this clonotype. V and J are TRBV6-6 and TRBJ2-7; perhaps TRBD1 as D (5 bases). Trimming shortened V by 1 base and J by 5 bases, and 15 bases separated the two germline ends. The V gene's germline CDR1 is MNHNY and CDR2 SVGAGI (reference sequence). The CDR3 contains 15 residues. The CDR3 DNA follows: TGTGCCAGCAGTTACTTCCCGACAGATACCGACGAGCAGTACTTC. Translating it yields CASSYFPTDTDEQYF.

This clonotype was recorded many times. The V and J genes are TRBV19 and TRBJ1-5; possible D gene TRBD1, 5 bases. V lost 2 bases, J lost 6 bases, and 11 bases lay in between. This CDR3 contains 14 residues. The germline V gene encodes CDR1 LNHDA and CDR2 SQIVND (reference sequence). CDR3 protein: CASSIQGIGQPQHF. CDR3 nucleotides: TGTGCCAGTAGTATACAGGGAATCGGTCAGCCCCAGCATTTT.

This clonotype was picked up a small number of times. This chain joins TRBV3-1 and TRBJ2-2; D might be TRBD2 (7 bases). Trimming left V 2 bases short and J 1 base short, with 11 bases between. From germline, CDR1 is LGHDT and CDR2 YNNKEL (reference sequence). The length of the CDR3 is 16 residues. DNA of the CDR3: TGTGCCAGCAGCCAATGGCGGGGGCGGAACACCGGGGAGCTGTTTTTT. Amino acids: CASSQWRGRNTGELFF. Together with reference TRBV3-1 and TRBJ2-2, the CDR3 gives the full variable domain: DTAVSQTPKYLVTQMGNDKSIKCEQNLGHDTMYWYKQDSKKFLKIMFSYNNKELIINETVPNRFSPKSPDKAHLNLHINSLELGDSAVYFCASSQWRGRNTGELFFGEGSRLTVL.

This clonotype was observed many times. The CDR3 protein is CASSRGQDFNEQYF. CDR3 coding DNA: TGTGCCAGCAGCCGGGGACAGGATTTTAACGAGCAGTACTTC. J is TRBJ2-7 and V is TRBV12-3 or TRBV12-4, with 8 bases lining up with TRBD1. This CDR3 contains 14 residues. The junction had 9 bases not matched to a gene; V was cut back by 6 bases and J by 5 bases.

This clonotype has a count of ten or more. The chain couples TRBV30 to TRBJ1-1; D remains unclear. Germline values: CDR1 GTSNPN, CDR2 SVGIG (reference sequence). There are 15 residues in the CDR3. The V end lost 2 bases, the J end lost 4 bases, and 17 bases lay between the germline ends. DNA for the CDR3: TGTGCCTGGAGTCCCCTGGACGGGTTGGTCACTGAAGCTTTCTTT. It yields the protein CAWSPLDGLVTEAFF.

About this clonotype itself: A much larger clonotype is one base distant, so this may be a read error. The chain uses TRBV24-1 and TRBJ2-1; 7 nucleotides line up with TRBD2. The V gene's germline CDR1 is KGHDR and CDR2 SFDVKD. The CDR3 is made up of 16 amino acids. Trimming cost V 8 bases and J 3 bases; bases outside gene matches: 12. This CDR3 reads CATNDRRENYYNEQFF. In DNA, the CDR3 is TGTGCCACCAATGACCGGCGGGAGAACTACTACAATGAGCAGTTCTTC.

This clonotype appeared many times. The chain is built from TRBV10-3 and TRBJ1-5; a weak D match, TRBD1 (5 bases). Trimming took 6 bases from V and 0 from J, leaving 12 bases between them. The CDR3 has 15 residues. Germline CDR1 reads ENHRY; CDR2 reads SYGVKD. The CDR3 sequence: CAISIGTNSNQPQHF. For the CDR3, the DNA is TGTGCCATCAGCATCGGGACTAATAGCAATCAGCCCCAGCATTTT.

This clonotype was picked up a small number of times. The rearrangement joins TRBV30 to TRBJ2-7; TRBD2 matches at 10 bases. Germline loops: CDR1 GTSNPN, CDR2 SVGIG (reference sequence). This CDR3 region has 13 residues. The CDR3 DNA reads TGTGGACTAGCGGGCCAACACTCCTACGAGCAGTACTTC. This codes for CGLAGQHSYEQYF.

This clonotype showed up many times. CDR3 sequence (DNA): TGTGCCAGCAGTTTGTACAGACGTTATGGACAGCCCCAGCATTTT. Translation gives CASSLYRRYGQPQHF. The genes are TRBV28 and TRBJ1-5; the D is unclear. V shed 3 bases and J shed 7 bases, with 16 bases lying between them. The CDR3 has 15 residues. CDR1 is MDHEN and CDR2 is SYDVKM in the germline V gene. Complete variable domain (other parts from reference TRBV28 and TRBJ1-5): DVKVTQSSRYLVKRTGEKVFLECVQDMDHENMFWYRQDPGLGLRLIYFSYDVKMKEKGDIPEGYSVSREKKERFSLILESASTNQTSMYLCASSLYRRYGQPQHFGDGTRLSIL.

This clonotype was counted only a few times. The chain is built from TRBV9 and TRBJ2-1; D gene unclear. V dropped 0 bases and J dropped 6 bases, with 10 bases sitting between them. CDR1 is SGDLS and CDR2 is YYNGEE in the germline V gene. The CDR3 totals 14 residues. The CDR3 region has the DNA TGTGCCAGCAGCGTAGATTCGGTAATCAATGAGCAGTTCTTC. As protein: CASSVDSVINEQFF.

This clonotype was found a few times. The chain uses TRBV9 and TRBJ1-1; the match to TRBD1 covers 7 bases. The germline V gene encodes CDR1 SGDLS and CDR2 YYNGEE. J lost 0 bases, V lost 3 bases, and 8 bases had no gene match. The CDR3 has 16 residues. Here the CDR3 DNA reads TGTGCCAGCAGCGCAGGTCCGGGACAGATGAACACTGAAGCTTTCTTT. Its translation: CASSAGPGQMNTEAFF.

This clonotype was detected once. This chain joins TRBV2 and TRBJ2-7; D unclear. V was clipped by 4 bases and J by 2 bases, with 12 bases between them. The CDR3 is 14 amino acids. Germline loops: CDR1 SNHLY, CDR2 FYNNEI. CDR3 DNA: TGTGCCAGCAGTGCCGGCAGCTTAACCTACGAGCAGTACTTC. It yields the protein CASSAGSLTYEQYF.

This clonotype showed up just a few times. J is TRBJ1-1 and V is TRBV18, with no clear D. V shed 0 bases and J shed 2 bases, with 16 bases lying between them. CDR1 is KGHSH and CDR2 is LQKENI in the germline V gene. The CDR3 length is 17 residues. Here the CDR3 reads CASSPPSSLILNTEAFF. CDR3 DNA: TGTGCCAGCTCACCACCGTCCAGCCTAATACTAAACACTGAAGCTTTCTTT.

As regards this clonotype: Just one base apart from a much larger clone, this may be a read error. The rearrangement joins TRBV7-2 to TRBJ1-5; TRBD1 agrees at 8 bases. The CDR3 extends over 17 amino acids. Germline V gives CDR1 SGHTA, CDR2 FQGNSA. DNA of the CDR3: TGTGCCGGCAGCCAGACCTGGACAGGGACCCCCTATCAGCCCCAGCATTTT. Its translation: CAGSQTWTGTPYQPQHF.

This clonotype was seen many times. The chain couples TRBV10-3 to TRBJ2-3; D possibly matches TRBD1 or TRBD2 (5 bases each). V was cut by 6 bases and J by 8 bases, with 24 bases left in between. In germline, CDR1 is ENHRY, CDR2 SYGVKD. The CDR3 sequence is 16 residues long. In DNA, the CDR3 is TGTGCCATCAGCCTACAGGCCCCCCAGGACTCCGGTACGCAGTATTTT. Translation: CAISLQAPQDSGTQYF.

This clonotype was detected many times. The V and J genes are TRBV7-6 and TRBJ2-3; 7 bases fit TRBD2. Germline trimming cut 8 bases from V and 0 bases from J; bases unmatched to any gene: 5. The CDR3 consists of 14 residues. Germline assignment: CDR1 SGHVS and CDR2 FNYEAQ. CDR3 amino acids: CASRRGGSTDTQYF. CDR3 coding DNA: TGTGCCAGCCGTCGCGGGGGAAGCACAGATACGCAGTATTTT.

This clonotype was detected many times. The chain employs TRBV7-3 and TRBJ2-6; D is possibly TRBD1 (6 bases). Germline V gene data show CDR1 as SGHTA and CDR2 as FQGTGA. The germline V and J ends were trimmed by 4 bases and 2 bases, with 12 bases remaining between them. There are 16 residues in the CDR3. The CDR3 region is CASSSTGYTGANVLTF. In nucleotides, the CDR3 is TGTGCCAGCAGCTCCACAGGGTACACTGGGGCCAACGTCCTGACTTTC.

The V and J genes are TRBV6-2 or TRBV6-3 and TRBJ1-2; D might be TRBD1 (6 bases). The CDR3 spans 14 residues. V shed 6 bases and J shed 4 bases, with 15 bases lying between them. CDR1 MNHEY and CDR2 SVGEGT come from the germline V gene. The CDR3 DNA is TGTGCCAGCAGATCGACCGAGGGGGGCTATGGCTACACCTTC. Amino acid sequence: CASRSTEGGYGYTF.

There are many counts of this clonotype. The V call is TRBV5-5, the J call TRBJ2-2, with D possibly TRBD2 on 5 matching bases. CDR1 and CDR2 (germline): SGHKS, YYEKEE (reference sequence). Trimming cost V 4 bases and J 4 bases, with 11 bases left between them. This CDR3 contains 14 residues. CDR3 in DNA: TGTGCCAGCAGCCCTGGAGGTGGCACCGGGGAGCTGTTTTTT. This encodes CASSPGGGTGELFF. The whole variable domain, filled in from reference TRBV5-5 and TRBJ2-2, reads DAGVTQSPTHLIKTRGQQVTLRCSPISGHKSVSWYQQVLGQGPQFIFQYYEKEERGRGNFPDRFSARQFPNYSSELNVNALLLGDSALYLCASSPGGGTGELFFGEGSRLTVL.

This clonotype showed up many times. The V gene is TRBV5-1, the J gene TRBJ1-2; D may be TRBD1 (5 bases). The CDR3 is 14 amino acids. The germline V gene has CDR1 SGHRS and CDR2 YFSETQ. With 0 bases removed from V and 6 bases from J, the gap between germline ends came to 12 bases. Written as DNA, the CDR3 is TGCGCCAGCAGCTTGGTCCGCGGAGGGGATGGCTACACCTTC. It specifies CASSLVRGGDGYTF.

This clonotype was counted at least ten times. The rearrangement uses TRBV2 and TRBJ2-5; a weak D match, TRBD1 (5 bases). This CDR3 region has 16 residues. The germline V gene encodes CDR1 SNHLY and CDR2 FYNNEI. V lost 4 bases and J lost 5, with 20 bases in between. The chain's CDR3 is CASSGQGAPGLETQYF. CDR3 DNA: TGTGCCAGCAGTGGACAAGGGGCCCCCGGGCTGGAGACCCAGTACTTC. Combining the CDR3 with reference TRBV2 and TRBJ2-5 gives the whole variable domain EPEVTQTPSHQVTQMGQEVILRCVPISNHLYFYWYRQILGQKVEFLVSFYNNEISEKSEIFDDQFSVERPDGSNFTLKIRSTKLEDSAMYFCASSGQGAPGLETQYFGPGTRLLVL.

This clonotype was counted a single time. The chain employs TRBV12-3 or TRBV12-4 and TRBJ1-1, with D maybe TRBD1 (5 bases). The length of the CDR3 is 13 residues. V lost 6 bases and J 7 bases, leaving 15 bases between the germline ends. DNA for the CDR3: TGTGCCAGCAGGGAGAGGAGGAGGGGTGAAGCTTTCTTT. Encoded protein: CASRERRRGEAFF.